The entry below gives a single TCR beta chain sequence along with its context. Its antigen has not been determined. No qualities accompany the bases; no much larger clone lies one base away. CDR1 and CDR2 are read off the germline V gene as ENHRY and SYGVKD. V lost 10 bases and J lost 8 bases, and the count of bases not matched to a germline gene is 17. Counted from cysteine to phenylalanine, this CDR3 has 15 amino acids. Just the 45-base CDR3 DNA is kept, in frame starting at base 1. The protocol used for the library was 5' RACE. For sequencing, an Illumina HiSeq 2000 was employed. A universal primer binding site was added through template switching, and the final cDNA carried a unique molecular identifier so that TCR cDNA molecules could be counted accurately. First-strand cDNA for TCR alpha and beta chains was synthesized from specific primers in the conserved constant-segment region. Each cDNA library was double barcoded, with a SMART-Mk sample barcode plus Illumina barcodes, to control for contamination. Two successive PCR steps introduced TruSeq adapter sequences along with Illumina sample barcodes. Sequencing of the TCR alpha and beta cDNA libraries was done on the Illumina HiSeq platform using custom primers. The original pipeline was this. MiGEC was used to process raw reads and extract unique molecular identifiers, and MiXCR was used to find CDR3 positions. Recombination models were inferred per individual with the repgenHMM and IGoR tools using an EM algorithm. Shared clonotype analysis was performed with the tcR package in R, normalizing sharing by the product of cloneset sizes. Out-of-frame nonproductive sequences were analyzed to study raw recombination free of thymic and clonal selection effects. TCRdb handled the public reads itself, with Q25 trimming in fastp and clone calling in MiXCR, and kept productive beta chains. Identical CDR3 protein sequences are pooled into one entry, listed with their most common genes and DNA. The V and J calls, along with clone size, are taken from TCRdb and not from the paper's own processing. In all, the sample holds nearly 900,000 distinct CDR3 sequences, and around an eighth of those were seen once. The leading ten clones occupy under 2% of the sample.

This sample is drawn from a study of identical twins listed by TCRdb under 2016. As for the study more broadly: TCR alpha and beta repertoires from monozygotic twins, unrelated adults of various ages and cord blood were deep-sequenced to test whether fetal clonotypes persist. To rule out contamination, replicate twin experiments were performed at different times with different library preparation protocols.

Only healthy Caucasian donors were included. The twin cohort comprised three pairs of female monozygotic twins, all aged roughly 18 to 30 years. Peripheral blood mononuclear cells were the source from which RNA for the TCR libraries was isolated. Paper-wide results and their limitations: Abundant cord blood beta clonotypes carried fewer insertions; young adult naive repertoires showed a weaker similar trend, while memory repertoires showed none. Out-of-frame TCR alpha sharing in monozygotic twins was systematically underestimated by recombination models, whereas sharing between unrelated individuals was in agreement with the recombination models. The excess sharing between twins in beta out-of-frame sequences was weaker because fewer shared sequences reduced the signal-to-noise ratio. Invariant T cells such as MAIT and iNKT could partly confound zero-insertion analyses, though diverse VJ usage argued against this for most clonotypes. Because the same donors could not be followed over many years, the conclusions depended on cross-sectional statistical analysis. Compared with coincidental sharing between unrelated individuals, out-of-frame TCR alpha sequences shared between twins had an excess of sequences with low generation probability.

These data were likewise used in another study, on yellow fever vaccine responses in identical twins. The second source states: The T cell response to vaccination in identical twins was reported by the authors to appear partly convergent and partly personalized. In the study, vaccine-responding T cell clones were precisely tracked in identical twins.

This sequence uses TRBV10-3 and TRBJ2-1; TRBD1 lines up with 7 middle nucleotides. The clonotype originates from a woman in her late teens or twenties in good health. The source material was PBMCs. In nucleotides, the sequence is TGTGCCAGTCTCCAGGGGGACGCCTCCAGGGATGAGCAGTTCTTC. It translates to CASLQGDASRDEQFF.